The T cell receptor (beta chain) under discussion was sequenced for a study of cytomegalovirus exposure and HLA in healthy donors. PCR primers comprised 60 Vbeta and 13 Jbeta primers. Method: immunoSEQ multiplex PCR; TCRdb's copy keeps in-frame clones and lacks some. The data contain roughly 180,000 clones, 79% of them singletons. Comment on this clone: Its target is unknown.

Overall study results and limits: An analysis was carried out at a later point. It showed that HLA-associated TCR beta chains were more clonally expanded than equally common non-associated chains. Follow-up analysis later connected one missense variant in DCLRE1C with trimming of TCR beta V- and J-genes.

V lost 0 bases, J lost 4 bases, and 3 bases stayed unmatched. The CDR3 is 14 residues long. Germline V lookup: CDR1 SEHNR, CDR2 FQNEAQ (reference sequence). The sequence was collected from a girl between 5 and 17 years old in good health and CMV-seropositive. The gene calls are TRBV7-9 and TRBJ2-7; the match to TRBD1 covers 7 bases. The sample consisted of PBMCs. The CDR3 DNA sequence: TGTGCCAGCAGCTTAGCCGACAGGGAGTACGAGCAGTACTTC. Translated, it gives CASSLADREYEQYF. Full variable domain (missing parts from reference TRBV7-9 and TRBJ2-7): DTGVSQNPRHKITKRGQNVTFRCDPISEHNRLYWYRQTLGQGPEFLTYFQNEAQLEKSRLLSDRFSAERPKGSFSTLEIQRTEQGDSAMYLCASSLADREYEQYFGPGTRLTVT.